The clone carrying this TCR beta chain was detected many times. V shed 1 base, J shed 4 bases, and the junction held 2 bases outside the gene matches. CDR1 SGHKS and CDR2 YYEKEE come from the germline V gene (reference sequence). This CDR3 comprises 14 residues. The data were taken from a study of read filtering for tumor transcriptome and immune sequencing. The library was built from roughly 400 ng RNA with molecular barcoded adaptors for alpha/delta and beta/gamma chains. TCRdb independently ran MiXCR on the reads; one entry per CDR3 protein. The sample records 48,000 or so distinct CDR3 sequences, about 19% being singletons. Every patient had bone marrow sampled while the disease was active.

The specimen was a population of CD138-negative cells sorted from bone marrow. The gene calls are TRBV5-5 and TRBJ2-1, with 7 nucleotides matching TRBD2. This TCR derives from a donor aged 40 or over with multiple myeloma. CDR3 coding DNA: TGTGCCAGCAGCTTGCGGCGGGAGTACAATGAGCAGTTCTTC. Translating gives CASSLRREYNEQFF.